The 21 T cell receptor beta chains reported below all come from one sample, sequenced in a study of T cells after yellow fever vaccination (dated by TCRdb to 2018 to 2020). The library relied on 5' RACE. Data came from an Illumina HiSeq 2500. TCRdb reworked the public reads: Q25 trimming with fastp, MiXCR clone assembly, productive beta chains retained. Identical CDR3 protein sequences are pooled into one entry, listed with their most common genes and DNA. This sample is represented by about 360,000 distinct CDR3 sequences; around 6.5% of them were singletons. About 15% of the sample lies in the top ten. What the treatment or condition label conveys for this sample: live attenuated yellow fever vaccine strain. This specimen was PBMCs, taken 5 days after the yellow fever booster vaccination. The receptor source for this set is a man in his thirties or forties who received the YFV17D yellow fever vaccine.

The table lists this clonotype with a few counts. This chain joins TRBV18 and TRBJ2-3; D ambiguous. The germline gives CDR1 KGHSH, CDR2 LQKENI. The CDR3 runs to 13 residues. Trimming removed 2 bases from V and 6 bases from J, with 9 bases in between. The DNA of the CDR3 is TGTGCCAGCTCACCAGGGTTCGGGGATACGCAGTATTTT. Protein: CASSPGFGDTQYF.

This clonotype turned up a few times. This chain uses TRBV7-6 with TRBJ2-7, with 10 bases that match TRBD1. This CDR3 spans 17 amino acids. Germline V gene data show CDR1 as SGHVS and CDR2 as FNYEAQ. Trimming took 1 base from V and 5 from J; bases not matched to a gene: 11. The CDR3 is CASSLGSGRQGANEQYF. In DNA, the CDR3 is TGTGCCAGCAGCTTAGGATCGGGTAGACAGGGGGCTAACGAGCAGTACTTC. Together with reference TRBV7-6 and TRBJ2-7, the CDR3 gives the full variable domain: GAGVSQSPRYKVTKRGQDVALRCDPISGHVSLYWYRQALGQGPEFLTYFNYEAQQDKSGLPNDRFSAERPEGSISTLTIQRTEQRDSAMYRCASSLGSGRQGANEQYFGPGTRLTVT.

This clonotype turned up a few times. The V call is TRBV18, the J call TRBJ1-4, with D possibly TRBD1 on 6 matching bases. V lost 2 bases and J 13 bases, leaving 17 bases between the germline ends. This CDR3 has 14 amino acids. Germline assignment: CDR1 KGHSH and CDR2 LQKENI. This CDR3 reads CASSPKEPQGALFF. CDR3 DNA: TGTGCCAGCTCACCAAAGGAGCCACAGGGAGCACTGTTTTTT.

This clonotype was counted many times. The chain recombines TRBV20-1 with TRBJ2-5; no clear D gene. The CDR3 runs 13 residues. The V end was cut by 2 bases, the J end by 3 bases, with 10 bases between. Germline CDR1 is DFQATT and CDR2 is SNEGSKA (reference sequence). The CDR3 coding sequence is TGCAGTGCTAGATCGACGGCTAAAGAGACCCAGTACTTC. This translates into CSARSTAKETQYF.

This chain's CDR3 is CASSPVGQRAASGANVLTF. The CDR3 nucleotides are TGTGCCAGCTCACCAGTTGGTCAGCGGGCAGCCTCTGGGGCCAACGTCCTGACTTTC. The gene calls are TRBV18 and TRBJ2-6; D may be TRBD2 (6 bases). V lost 2 bases and J lost 0, with 17 bases in between. CDR1 is KGHSH, CDR2 LQKENI, per germline. This CDR3 region has 19 residues.

This clonotype was counted many times. This chain uses TRBV12-3 or TRBV12-4 with TRBJ2-6; D is possibly TRBD1 (5 bases). Trimming cost V 6 bases and J 0 bases, with 18 bases left between them. CDR3 size: 18 residues. CDR3 bases: TGTGCCAGCAGCCCCGCCAGTGACAGCCTCTCTGGGGCCAACGTCCTGACTTTC. Amino acid sequence: CASSPASDSLSGANVLTF.

V is TRBV10-3 and J is TRBJ2-1; 9 bases align to TRBD1. The CDR3 is 16 amino acids. Germline V lookup: CDR1 ENHRY, CDR2 SYGVKD. J was trimmed by 7 bases and V by 5 bases; bases with no gene match: 12. CDR3 DNA: TGTGCCATCAGTTTTCCGGGACAGGGTATGTGGAATGAGCAGTTCTTC. Protein: CAISFPGQGMWNEQFF.

V gene TRBV5-1 combines with J gene TRBJ2-2; D remains ambiguous. This CDR3 spans 15 amino acids. Germline V gives CDR1 SGHRS, CDR2 YFSETQ. V was trimmed by 4 bases and J by 0 bases, leaving 10 bases between them. The CDR3 sequence: CASSPAHPNTGELFF. CDR3 sequence (DNA): TGCGCCAGCAGCCCGGCACACCCGAACACCGGGGAGCTGTTTTTT. Full variable domain (rest looked up from reference TRBV5-1 and TRBJ2-2): KAGVTQTPRYLIKTRGQQVTLSCSPISGHRSVSWYQQTPGQGLQFLFEYFSETQRNKGNFPGRFSGRQFSNSRSEMNVSTLELGDSALYLCASSPAHPNTGELFFGEGSRLTVL.

This clonotype was observed at least ten times. The genes are TRBV18 and TRBJ1-6; D remains unclear. V was trimmed by 0 bases and J by 7 bases, leaving 1 base between them. Germline CDR1 and CDR2: KGHSH and LQKENI. The CDR3 extends over 12 amino acids. The DNA for the CDR3 is TGTGCCAGCTCACCACCCAATTCACCCCTCCACTTT. It translates to CASSPPNSPLHF.

This clonotype was found a few times. The J gene is TRBJ2-7, the V gene TRBV11-2, with TRBD2 matching over 7 bases. Trimming removed 4 bases from V and 6 bases from J; junction bases left unmatched: 6. The CDR3 runs 13 residues. Germline V gene sequence: CDR1 SGHAT, CDR2 FQNNGV. CDR3 DNA sequence: TGTGCCAGCAGCTCCGGGACTACCTTCGAGCAGTACTTC. Its protein is CASSSGTTFEQYF.

V is TRBV5-1 and J is TRBJ2-2; maybe TRBD1 (6 bases). The CDR3 has 14 amino acids. Trimming shortened V by 6 bases and J by 2 bases, and 11 bases separated the two germline ends. The germline V gene encodes CDR1 SGHRS and CDR2 YFSETQ. The CDR3 nucleotides read TGCGCCAGCACCTGGGGACAAAACACCGGGGAGCTGTTTTTT. Translation gives CASTWGQNTGELFF.

As concerns this clonotype: This may arise from a read error, as a much more abundant clone is one base away. This CDR3 reads CASSPDKEQFF. The CDR3, as DNA: TGTGCCAGCAGTCCGGACAAAGAGCAGTTCTTC. The chain carries TRBV12-3 or TRBV12-4 and TRBJ2-1; a weak D match, TRBD1 (5 bases). The CDR3 totals 11 residues.

This chain connects TRBV18 to TRBJ2-2; 8 nucleotides align to TRBD1. J gave up 3 bases and V 3 bases, and 3 bases lay outside the gene matches. Germline CDR1 and CDR2: KGHSH and LQKENI. The CDR3 consists of 15 residues. The CDR3 here is CASSPAGGYTGELFF. CDR3 sequence (DNA): TGTGCCAGCTCACCGGCAGGGGGCTACACCGGGGAGCTGTTTTTT. The complete variable domain, with remaining parts taken from reference TRBV18 and TRBJ2-2, reads NAGVMQNPRHLVRRRGQEARLRCSPMKGHSHVYWYRQLPEEGLKFMVYLQKENIIDESGMPKERFSAEFPKEGPSILRIQQVVRGDSAAYFCASSPAGGYTGELFFGEGSRLTVL.

This clonotype was observed a handful of times. The chain is built from TRBV20-1 and TRBJ2-5, with D hard to call. The germline gives CDR1 DFQATT, CDR2 SNEGSKA (reference sequence). The CDR3 extends over 13 amino acids. Between the trimmed V and J ends, which lost 2 bases and 4 bases, there was a span of 11 bases. DNA for the CDR3: TGCAGTGCTAGACGTCTAGATGGAGAGACCCAGTACTTC. The encoded protein is CSARRLDGETQYF.

The rearrangement joins TRBV20-1 to TRBJ2-4; possible D gene TRBD1, 5 bases. The CDR3 covers 16 residues. Germline V gene sequence: CDR1 DFQATT, CDR2 SNEGSKA (reference sequence). The ends were cut back, 6 bases at V and 8 bases at J, with 26 bases in the middle. The DNA for the CDR3 is TGCAGTGCCAAGTGGGCGGACACAGTTCTTTGGGACATTCAGTACTTC. This gives the protein CSAKWADTVLWDIQYF.

This clonotype was recorded many times. The chain recombines TRBV6-2 or TRBV6-3 with TRBJ2-2; 9 nucleotides align to TRBD2. The length of the CDR3 is 16 residues. The V and J ends lost 6 bases and 1 base, in that order; junction bases with no gene match: 6. CDR1 and CDR2 (germline): MNHEY, SVGEGT. CDR3 residues: CASSLNSGGNTGELFF. The CDR3 nucleotides are TGTGCCAGCAGCCTAAATAGCGGGGGGAACACCGGGGAGCTGTTTTTT.

At least ten counts were recorded for this clonotype. The rearrangement uses TRBV5-1 and TRBJ1-2; possibly TRBD1 for D (5 bases). V shed 4 bases and J shed 4 bases, with 8 bases lying between them. Germline V CDR1 and CDR2: SGHRS, YFSETQ. CDR3 length: 12 amino acids. This CDR3 reads CASSGGVYGYTF. The DNA for the CDR3 is TGCGCCAGCAGCGGGGGAGTCTATGGCTACACCTTC.

Many counts were recorded for this clonotype. This chain joins TRBV11-1 and TRBJ2-3, with a tentative D call TRBD2 (5 bases). The CDR3 has 15 residues. Per the germline V gene, CDR1 is SGHAT and CDR2 is FQDESV (reference sequence). Trimming removed 5 bases from V and 2 bases from J, with 14 bases in between. DNA for the CDR3: TGTGCCAGCAGCACAAACGGACTCGACACAGATACGCAGTATTTT. Translated: CASSTNGLDTDTQYF.

This clonotype was detected ten times or more. The rearrangement links TRBV3-1 to TRBJ1-1; D is uncertain. Trimming left V 3 bases short and J 3 bases short, with 23 bases between. The length of the CDR3 is 18 residues. The germline V gene has CDR1 LGHDT and CDR2 YNNKEL (reference sequence). CDR3 in amino acids: CASSHLGIAPTADTEAFF. The CDR3 nucleotides are TGTGCCAGCAGCCACCTGGGGATAGCACCAACTGCCGACACTGAAGCTTTCTTT.

The rearrangement links TRBV10-3 to TRBJ2-7; 9 positions match TRBD1. V shed 2 bases and J 3 bases; nucleotides not matched to a gene: 2. Germline loops: CDR1 ENHRY, CDR2 SYGVKD. This CDR3 contains 14 residues. As DNA, the CDR3 is TGTGCCATCAGTGAGGCGGGACAGGGCTACGAGCAGTACTTC. This translates into CAISEAGQGYEQYF.

On this clonotype itself: Being one base from a much bigger clone, this may be a read error. This rearrangement joins TRBV12-3 or TRBV12-4 to TRBJ2-1; D uncertain. The CDR3 has 12 amino acids. The CDR3 DNA reads TGTGCCAGCAAGTACAATTACAATCAGCAGTTCTTC. Residues: CASKYNYNQQFF.